A selection of T cell receptor beta chains follows, all from one sample in a study of tumor-infiltrating lymphocytes in primary liver carcinoma. One entry per CDR3 protein, called by TCRdb with MiXCR from the multiplex PCR reads. The data hold hundreds of thousands of distinct CDR3 sequences, with around three fifths observed a single time. Sequencing was performed on peripheral blood. The source is a man in his forties or fifties with primary liver carcinoma and hepatitis B virus infection. Each CDR3 is given with its conserved first and last residue. The order of the fields is D gene, V gene, J gene, clone size, CDR3 DNA, CDR3 protein. The D gene is left open where the match is weak. Clone size appears in some rows only: once, few, many, or a class for an expanded clone.

.	TRBV7-4	TRBJ2-1	.	TGTGCCAGCAGCTTAGAACTGGCTCGCTCCCACAAAGAGCAGTTCTTC	CASSLELARSHKEQFF
.	TRBV11-1	TRBJ1-1	.	TGTGCCAGTAGCCATAGTAGCATGAACACTGAAGCTTTCTTT	CASSHSSMNTEAFF
TRBD1	TRBV6-1	TRBJ1-3	many	TGTGCCAGCAGGGCGAGACAGGGAGGAAACACCATATATTTT	CASRARQGGNTIYF
TRBD2	TRBV10-3	TRBJ2-2	.	TGTGCCACTATCTCCGGGACTAGCGACACTGGGGAGTTGTTTTTT	CATISGTSDTGELFF
TRBD1	TRBV12-3/TRBV12-4	TRBJ2-4	.	TGTGCCAGCAGCTTTTTTGGCCCGAGACAGGGTACAAGCATTCAGTACTTC	CASSFFGPRQGTSIQYF
TRBD2	TRBV30	TRBJ2-1	.	TGTGCCTGGAGTGGACTAGCGAGAGAGACCTCTCGGAATGAGCAGTTCTTC	CAWSGLARETSRNEQFF
.	TRBV24-1	TRBJ2-3	.	TGTGCCACCAATCCCGGAGGTGCAACAGATACGCAGTATTTT	CATNPGGATDTQYF
.	TRBV6-5	TRBJ1-1	many	TGTGCCAGCAGTTACTTAGGACAGAATGAAGCTTTCTTT	CASSYLGQNEAFF
TRBD2	TRBV28	TRBJ2-1	.	TGTGCCAGCAGTTTGGGACTAGCGGGCATCCCTTACAATGAGCAGTTCTTC	CASSLGLAGIPYNEQFF
TRBD2	TRBV4-3	TRBJ2-1	.	TGCGCCAGCAGCCGCCAGACTAGCAGGAGGGATTCCTACAATGAACAGTTCTTC	CASSRQTSRRDSYNEQFF
.	TRBV18	TRBJ1-4	.	TGTGCCAGCTCACCACGAGAGGGCCAGGGGAATGAAAAACTGTTTTTT	CASSPREGQGNEKLFF
.	TRBV7-8	TRBJ2-2	.	TGTGCCAGGAGCCCCCTATCGACTGGGGAGCTGTTTTTT	CARSPLSTGELFF
TRBD1	TRBV29-1	TRBJ1-2	once	TGCAGCGTTGATAGGGACAGGGGCTACGCTGGCTACACCTTC	CSVDRDRGYAGYTF
.	TRBV12-3/TRBV12-4	TRBJ2-5	.	TGTGCCAGCGGGTCGAGGGTCGACCAAGGGACCCAGTACTTC	CASGSRVDQGTQYF
TRBD1	TRBV14	TRBJ2-7	few	TGTGCCAGCAGCCAAGCCGGGACAGGGCAGTACGAGCAGTACTTC	CASSQAGTGQYEQYF
.	TRBV28	TRBJ2-2	many	TGTGCCAGCAGACGTGGGGGGACCGGGGAGCTGTTTTTT	CASRRGGTGELFF
.	TRBV7-9	TRBJ1-3	.	TGTGTCAGCAGCCAGCTTTGGGGGGATCCTGGAAACACCATATATTTT	CVSSQLWGDPGNTIYF
.	TRBV11-1	TRBJ2-5	.	TGTGCCACAAGGGGAAACAGGCTCCAAGAGGCCCGGTACTTC	CATRGNRLQEARYF
.	TRBV29-1	TRBJ2-2	many	TGCAGCGTGGCCGGGACCTCGGGGGAGCTGTTTTTT	CSVAGTSGELFF
TRBD1	TRBV6-1	TRBJ1-5	few	TGTGCCAGCAGGGCGACAGGGGGCAATCAGCCCCAGCATTTT	CASRATGGNQPQHF
.	TRBV29-1	TRBJ2-5	.	TGCAGCGTTGAAGGGGCCGGGGAGACCCAGTACTTC	CSVEGAGETQYF
TRBD2	TRBV5-1	TRBJ2-1	.	TGCGCCAGCAGCCCGATGACTAGCGCGAGCGGTGAGCAGTTCTTC	CASSPMTSASGEQFF
TRBD2	TRBV29-1	TRBJ2-1	.	TGCAGTGTTTACACCGGGACTAGCGTAAATGAGCAGTTCTTC	CSVYTGTSVNEQFF
TRBD1	TRBV5-8	TRBJ2-5	few	TGTGCCAGCAGCCCAGGACAGGGGGGAGAGACCCAGTACTTC	CASSPGQGGETQYF
.	TRBV5-1	TRBJ2-7	.	TGCGCCAGCAACTTGGGGCTGGACTACGAACAGTACTTC	CASNLGLDYEQYF
.	TRBV12-3/TRBV12-4	TRBJ2-1	.	TGTGCCAGCGAGAGGGAACCGGCACTTGAGCAGCTCTTC	CASEREPALEQLF
TRBD1	TRBV4-1	TRBJ2-7	.	TGCGCCAGCAGCCCCCGGACAGGGTGGGGCGGGGCCCACGAGCAGTACTTC	CASSPRTGWGGAHEQYF
.	TRBV5-1	TRBJ2-1	many	TGCGCCAGCAGCTTGGGAACCGGGGTCCGCTCCTACAATGAGCAGTTCTTC	CASSLGTGVRSYNEQFF
.	TRBV4-2	TRBJ2-1	.	TGTGCCAGCAGGCAAGATGTAAACTTCTACAATGAGCAGTTCTTC	CASRQDVNFYNEQFF
TRBD1	TRBV6-5	TRBJ1-1	many	TGTGCCAGCAGTTACTCGGGACAGGTCGCTGAAGCTTTCTTT	CASSYSGQVAEAFF
.	TRBV30	TRBJ2-1	.	TGTGCCTGGAACGTAGACTACGAGCAGTTCTTC	CAWNVDYEQFF
.	TRBV11-2	TRBJ2-3	many	TGTGCCAGCAGCTTAGTTGCTAGCGTCACAGATACGCAGTATTTT	CASSLVASVTDTQYF
.	TRBV11-2	TRBJ2-5	many	TGTGCCAGCAGCCCCAGGGTTTTCCAAGAGACCCAGTACTTC	CASSPRVFQETQYF
.	TRBV11-2	TRBJ1-2	.	TGTGTCTGCAGCTTGGACGGGACTTATGTTTCCGGTGGCTACACCTTC	CVCSLDGTYVSGGYTF
TRBD2	TRBV5-4	TRBJ2-1	once	TGTGTCAGCAGTCCGGGACTAGCGGGAGAGGGGAATGAGCAGTTCTTC	CVSSPGLAGEGNEQFF
.	TRBV12-3/TRBV12-4	TRBJ2-7	many	TGTGCCAGCAGTCCCCCGGGCGTACCCCTGGACGAGCAGTACTTC	CASSPPGVPLDEQYF
.	TRBV24-1	TRBJ2-1	few	TGTGCCACCAAGGGGAACCAGTGGGATGAGCAGTTCTTC	CATKGNQWDEQFF
.	TRBV29-1	TRBJ1-1	many	TGCAGCGTTTCTGGCGGTTATAACACTGAAGCTTTCTTT	CSVSGGYNTEAFF
TRBD2	TRBV5-6	TRBJ2-2	.	TGTGCCAGCAGCGTTATGGGGGGGGGAACCGGGAAGCTGTTTTTT	CASSVMGGGTGKLFF
TRBD2	TRBV28	TRBJ2-7	once	TGTGCCAGCAGTTTACCCTGGACTAGCGGGGCCCCCTACGAGCAGTACTTC	CASSLPWTSGAPYEQYF
.	TRBV30	TRBJ2-4	.	TGTGCCTCCTATGGGGGGAAAAACATTCAGTACTTC	CASYGGKNIQYF
.	TRBV5-4	TRBJ2-2	.	TGTGCCAGCAGCTTTAACGGTCCGAACACCGGGGAGCTGTTTTTT	CASSFNGPNTGELFF
.	TRBV14	TRBJ2-1	.	TGTGCCAGTAGCCAAGATTCGGTGATTATTGAGCAGTTCTTC	CASSQDSVIIEQFF
.	TRBV6-2/TRBV6-3	TRBJ2-5	.	TGTGCCAGCAGCTATGAGGGCAGGGCGTTAGAGACCAAATACTTC	CASSYEGRALETKYF
TRBD1	TRBV12-5	TRBJ2-3	few	TGTGCTAGTGGTGTAGGTGGACAGGGGGTTGATACGCAGTATTTT	CASGVGGQGVDTQYF
.	TRBV6-5	TRBJ2-1	many	TGTGCCAGCAGTTACCGAACCGTGGATGAGCAGTTCTTC	CASSYRTVDEQFF
.	TRBV11-1	TRBJ1-6	.	TGTGTCAGCAGCTGGACACTGGTTTCACCCCTCCACTTC	CVSSWTLVSPLHF
TRBD1	TRBV11-2	TRBJ2-5	many	TGTGCCAGCAGCTTAGGCCCGGACAGGACGGAGACCCAGTACTTC	CASSLGPDRTETQYF
TRBD2	TRBV29-1	TRBJ2-7	.	TGCAGCGTAGCGGTGCTAGCGGGATACTCCTACGAGCAGTACTTC	CSVAVLAGYSYEQYF
.	TRBV5-4	TRBJ1-2	few	TGTGCCAGCAGTACGATGTCATATGGCTACACCTTC	CASSTMSYGYTF
.	TRBV30	TRBJ1-5	few	TGTGCCTGCAATTCAGCCAGTGTTAATCAGCCCCAGCATTTT	CACNSASVNQPQHF
.	TRBV12-3/TRBV12-4	TRBJ1-1	.	TGTGCCAGCGGATCACAGGGAGGGAACACTGAAGCTTTCTTT	CASGSQGGNTEAFF
TRBD2	TRBV6-1	TRBJ2-1	many	TGTGCCAGCGACGGAAAATTAGCGGGAGGCCTCGATGAGCAGTTCTTC	CASDGKLAGGLDEQFF